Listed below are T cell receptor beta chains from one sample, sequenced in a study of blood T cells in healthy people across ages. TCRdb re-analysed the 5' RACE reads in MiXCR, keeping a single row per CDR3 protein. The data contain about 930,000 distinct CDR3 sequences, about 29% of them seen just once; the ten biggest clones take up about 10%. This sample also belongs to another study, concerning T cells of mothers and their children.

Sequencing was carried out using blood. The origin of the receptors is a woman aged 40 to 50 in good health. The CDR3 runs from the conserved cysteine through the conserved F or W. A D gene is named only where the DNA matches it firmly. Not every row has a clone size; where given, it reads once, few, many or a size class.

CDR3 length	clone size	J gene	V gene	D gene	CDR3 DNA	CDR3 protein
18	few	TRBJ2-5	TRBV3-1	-	TGTGCCAGCAGCCAAGACGTTTCGGTAAGGGGGATCCAAGAGACCCAGTACTTC	CASSQDVSVRGIQETQYF
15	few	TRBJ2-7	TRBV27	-	TGTGCCAGCAGTTTGCTTGGGGAGCTAACCTACGAGCAGTACTTC	CASSLLGELTYEQYF
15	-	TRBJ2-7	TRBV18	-	TGTGCCAGCTCACCAGCAGGGGAAGCGTCCTACGAGCAGTACTTC	CASSPAGEASYEQYF
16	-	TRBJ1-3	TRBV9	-	TGTGCCAGCAGCGTAGCCGCGGGATTTTCTGGAAACACCATATATTTT	CASSVAAGFSGNTIYF
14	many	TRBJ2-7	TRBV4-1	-	TGCGCCAGCAGCCACCTTTACGCGGATAACGAGCAGTACTTC	CASSHLYADNEQYF
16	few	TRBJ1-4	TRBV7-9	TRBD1	TGTGCCAGCAGCCTCCCCGACAGGGTACTTAATGAAAAACTGTTTTTT	CASSLPDRVLNEKLFF
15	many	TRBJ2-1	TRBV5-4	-	TGTGCCAGCAGCTCGGACCCCGGATCTTACAATGAGCAGTTCTTC	CASSSDPGSYNEQFF
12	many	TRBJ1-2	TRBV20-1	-	TGCAGTGCTCCCCCGGCAGGCTATGGCTACACCTTC	CSAPPAGYGYTF
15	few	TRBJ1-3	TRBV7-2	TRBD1	TGTGCCAGCAGCCTAGGGACAGGCTCTGGAAACACCATATATTTT	CASSLGTGSGNTIYF
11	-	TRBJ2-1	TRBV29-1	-	TGCAGCGTTGCGGGGGACAATGAGCAGTTCTTC	CSVAGDNEQFF
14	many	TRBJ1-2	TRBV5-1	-	TGCGCCAGCAGCCCACGACAGGAATTATATGGCTACACCTTC	CASSPRQELYGYTF
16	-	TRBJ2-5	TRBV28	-	TGTGCCAGCAGTTGGGGAGGGACAGGCACCCAAGAGACCCAGTACTTC	CASSWGGTGTQETQYF
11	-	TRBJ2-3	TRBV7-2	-	TGTGCCAGCAGCCACACCCACATGCAGTATTTT	CASSHTHMQYF
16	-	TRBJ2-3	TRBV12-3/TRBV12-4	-	TGTGCCAGCAGTCCCATGGACAGAGTGGGCTCAGATACGCAGTATTTT	CASSPMDRVGSDTQYF
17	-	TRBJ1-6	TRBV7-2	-	TGTGCCAGCAGCTTAGATCCCACACGCGGAGGGGGATCACCCCTCCACTTT	CASSLDPTRGGGSPLHF
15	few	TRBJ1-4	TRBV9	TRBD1	TGTGCCAGCAGCAAAGGACAGGCAATAGGTGAAAAACTGTTTTTT	CASSKGQAIGEKLFF
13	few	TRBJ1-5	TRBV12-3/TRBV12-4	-	TGTGCCAGCAGTTTTTCCTACAATCAGCCCCAGCATTTT	CASSFSYNQPQHF
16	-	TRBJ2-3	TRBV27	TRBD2	TGTGCCAGCAGTTTATACTCTAGCGGGGTCACAGATACGCAGTATTTT	CASSLYSSGVTDTQYF
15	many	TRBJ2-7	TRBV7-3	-	TGTGCCAGCAGCTTATCTGGCCATCCTTCCTACGAGCAGTACTTC	CASSLSGHPSYEQYF
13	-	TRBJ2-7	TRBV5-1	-	TGCGCCAGCAGCTTGGAAGGGGTCGACGAGCAGTACTTC	CASSLEGVDEQYF
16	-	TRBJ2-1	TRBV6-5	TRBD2	TGTGCCAGCAGAAAGACTAGCGGGAGCTCCTACAATGAGCAGTTCTTC	CASRKTSGSSYNEQFF
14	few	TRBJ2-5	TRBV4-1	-	TGCGCCAGCAGCCAACCGGACTTCCAAGAGACCCAGTACTTC	CASSQPDFQETQYF
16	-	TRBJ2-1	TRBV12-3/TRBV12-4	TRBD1	TGTGCCAGCAGTATAGATATCGGACAGGGGGTTGGGGAGCAGTTCTTC	CASSIDIGQGVGEQFF
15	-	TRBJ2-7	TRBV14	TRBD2	TGTGCCAGCAGCCTGGGAGGGTTCAGGACCTACGAGCAGTACTTC	CASSLGGFRTYEQYF
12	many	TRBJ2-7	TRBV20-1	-	TGCAGTGTTTGCAGGGATGGCTACGAGCAGTACTTC	CSVCRDGYEQYF
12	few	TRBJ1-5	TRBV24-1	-	TGTGCCACCAGTGATACCGATCAGCCCCAGCATTTT	CATSDTDQPQHF
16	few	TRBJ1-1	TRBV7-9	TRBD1	TGTGCCAGCAGCTTAGGCGTAGGGGGCGATTCCGCTGAAGCTTTCTTT	CASSLGVGGDSAEAFF
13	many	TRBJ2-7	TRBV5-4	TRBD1	TGTGCCAGCAGCTTAGACAGGGCGAGGGAGCAGTACTTC	CASSLDRAREQYF
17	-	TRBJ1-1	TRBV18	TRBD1	TGTGCCAGCTCACCAAGTTGGTCTGGGACAGGGCACACTGAAGCTTTCTTT	CASSPSWSGTGHTEAFF
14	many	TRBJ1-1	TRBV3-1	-	TGTGCCAGCAGCCAAGCGGGAGGCAACACTGAAGCTTTCTTT	CASSQAGGNTEAFF
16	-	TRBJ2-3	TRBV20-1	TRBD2	TGCAGTGCCCGCCCCCCTAGCGGGGGTTACACAGATACGCAGTATTTT	CSARPPSGGYTDTQYF
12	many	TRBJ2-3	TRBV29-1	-	TGCAGCGTGGAGGACAGCACAGATACGCAGTATTTT	CSVEDSTDTQYF
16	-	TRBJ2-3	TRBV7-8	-	TGTGCCAGCAGCTTAGCGCCTGGGCCTTCCACAGATACGCAGTATTTT	CASSLAPGPSTDTQYF
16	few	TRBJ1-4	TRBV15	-	TGTGCCACCAGCAGCCCCCCGGCACGGGCTAATGAAAAACTGTTTTTT	CATSSPPARANEKLFF
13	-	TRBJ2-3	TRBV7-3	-	TGTGCCAGCAGCACGCGGGGCACAGATGCGCAGTATTTT	CASSTRGTDAQYF
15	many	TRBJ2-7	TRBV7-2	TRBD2	TGTGCCAGCAGTCACGGACTAGCGGCTAACTACGAGCAGTACTTC	CASSHGLAANYEQYF
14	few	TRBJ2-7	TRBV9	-	TGTGCCAGCAGTATAGACAGTAGCTCCTGCGAGCAGTACTTC	CASSIDSSSCEQYF
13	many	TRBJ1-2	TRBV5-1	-	TGCGCCAGCAGCTTCGGACCGAGCTATGGCTACACCTTC	CASSFGPSYGYTF
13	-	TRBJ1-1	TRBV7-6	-	TGTGCCAGCAGCTTAGCCCTGTACACTGAAGCTTTCTTT	CASSLALYTEAFF
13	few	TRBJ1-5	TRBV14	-	TGTGCCAGCAGCCCTGGGAGGGGTCAGCCCCAGCATTTT	CASSPGRGQPQHF
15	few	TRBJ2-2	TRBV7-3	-	TGTGCCAGCAGCTTAACTCCAGGGGACACCGGGGAGCTGTTTTTT	CASSLTPGDTGELFF
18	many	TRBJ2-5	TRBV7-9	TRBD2	TGTGCCAGCAGCCGAGGACTAGCGGGGGGGGACTTCCAAGAGACCCAGTACTTC	CASSRGLAGGDFQETQYF
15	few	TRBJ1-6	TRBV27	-	TGTGCCAGCAGTTTGAACCGGGTTGTTAATTCACCCCTCCACTTT	CASSLNRVVNSPLHF
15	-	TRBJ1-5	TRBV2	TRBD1	TGTGCCAGCAGCGGACAGGGAATTAGCAATCAGCCCCAGCATTTT	CASSGQGISNQPQHF
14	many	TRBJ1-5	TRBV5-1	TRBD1	TGCGCCAGCAGCTCCGGGACAGCTAATCAGCCCCAGCATTTT	CASSSGTANQPQHF
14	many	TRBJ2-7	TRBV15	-	TGTGCCACCAGCAGAGACGAATCCAGAACCGAGCAGTACTTC	CATSRDESRTEQYF
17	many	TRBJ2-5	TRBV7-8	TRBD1	TGTGCCAGCAGTATACAGGGGCAGGGCTTTTCCCAAGAGACCCAGTACTTC	CASSIQGQGFSQETQYF
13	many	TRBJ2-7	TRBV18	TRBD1	TGTGCCACTGGGACAGAACTCTCCTACGAGCAGTACTTC	CATGTELSYEQYF
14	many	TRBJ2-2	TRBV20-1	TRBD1	TGCAGTGCTAGGACAGGGGGCGACACCGGGGAGCTGTTTTTT	CSARTGGDTGELFF
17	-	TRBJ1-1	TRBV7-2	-	TGTGCCAGCAGCTTAGTGGGTCCGGGAGGGATGAACACTGAAGCTTTCTTT	CASSLVGPGGMNTEAFF
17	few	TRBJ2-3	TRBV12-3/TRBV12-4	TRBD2	TGTGCCAGCAGTCCCCTAGCGGGGGCCCCCCTTACAGATACGCAGTATTTT	CASSPLAGAPLTDTQYF
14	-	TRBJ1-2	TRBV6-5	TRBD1	TGTGCCAGCAGGGCAAAACAGGGGGCAGGGGGCTACACCTTC	CASRAKQGAGGYTF
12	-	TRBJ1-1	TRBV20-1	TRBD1	TGCAGTGCTCGGGACAGGGGTACCACGGCTTTCTTT	CSARDRGTTAFF
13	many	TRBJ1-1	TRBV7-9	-	TGTGCCAGCAGCTTCGGACAAGGGACTGAAGCTTTCTTT	CASSFGQGTEAFF
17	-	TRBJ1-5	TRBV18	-	TGTGCCAGCTCACCGAACCGACCGGGGAGTAGCAATCAGCCCCAGCATTTT	CASSPNRPGSSNQPQHF